A single T cell receptor beta chain is shown here with its context. The data stem from a study of sequential checkpoint blockade in melanoma. Study information: Randomization was 1:1 between first-line nivolumab→ipilimumab and ipilimumab→nivolumab. Each arm's sequence ended with maintenance nivolumab.

The treatment denotes: randomized to nivolumab then ipilimumab (arm A) or the reverse (arm B). None of the patients previously received DNA-damaging chemotherapy. Sorted cells were live CD3+CD8+, lacking CD19 and CD56, from PBMCs. The ends lost 7 bases at V and 3 bases at J; junction bases unmatched: 9. Germline V CDR1 and CDR2: SEHNR, FQNEAQ (reference sequence). The CDR3 runs to 15 residues. The protocol was immunoSEQ multiplex PCR, while the TCRdb copy is restricted to in-frame clones and leaves out a portion. The sample lists 8,500 to 13,000 clones, 60% to 80% occurring once. This TCR was recovered from a human donor with melanoma. The chain carries TRBV7-9 and TRBJ1-5, with 7 bases aligning to TRBD1. Specimen: CD8+ T cells sorted from blood (inferred from file names), collected from a patient given nivolumab and ipilimumab in sequence. The CDR3 loop reads CASTPTGNPNQPQHF. CDR3 bases: TGTGCCAGCACCCCGACAGGGAACCCCAATCAGCCCCAGCATTTT.